The 24 T cell receptor beta chains given below trace back to one sample, sequenced in a study of T cells in narcolepsy (dated by TCRdb to about 2018). To prepare the library, the immunoSEQ multiplex PCR assay was applied. Drawn from immuneACCESS, this table holds only the in-frame rearrangements with V and J called that TCRdb kept. Clones are partly lost; checked studies trace under half to an unresolved V gene and leave the rest unexplained. This sample comprises about 35,000 clones, roughly 77% of them detected only once. Together, the top ten hold approximately 2.2% of the sample. The sample was memory (CD45RA-) CD4+ T cells from blood. The cell subset or site label, read with the paper, signifies: memory T cells sorted ex vivo from peripheral blood. The receptors come from a human donor in good health.

The rearrangement links TRBV29-1 to TRBJ2-4, with D tentatively TRBD1 or TRBD2 (5 bases each). Germline-derived CDR1 and CDR2 are SQVTM and ANQGSEA. The CDR3 covers 11 residues. The V gene lost 7 bases and the J gene lost 8 bases, with 12 bases spanning the gap. The CDR3 DNA follows: TGCAGCGCGCTGAGAGGGGACATTCAGTACTTC. This encodes CSALRGDIQYF.

This clone was recorded a few times. The V gene is TRBV30, the J gene TRBJ1-1; 11 nucleotides line up with TRBD1. Germline lookup yields CDR1 GTSNPN and CDR2 SVGIG (reference sequence). V lost 5 bases and J lost 7; bases outside the gene matches: 6. The length of the CDR3 is 13 residues. CDR3 protein: CAWQRTGGVEAFF. CDR3 coding DNA: TGTGCCTGGCAACGGACAGGGGGCGTTGAAGCTTTCTTT.

V is TRBV6-5 and J is TRBJ2-5; possible D gene TRBD2, 6 bases. The CDR3 is 15 amino acids. V lost 0 bases and J 5 bases, leaving 13 bases between the germline ends. Germline CDR1 is MNHEY and CDR2 is SVGAGI. The DNA for the CDR3 is TGTGCCAGCAGTTACTCAGGAGGGGAGAGCGAGACCCAGTACTTC. Encoded protein: CASSYSGGESETQYF.

By sample share, this clone is medium-sized. Other DNA sequences in the same sample also yield this CDR3. This sequence joins TRBV19 and TRBJ2-3, with 10 nucleotides matching TRBD2. The length of the CDR3 is 12 residues. V trimming: 8 bases; J trimming: 5 bases; junction bases outside the gene matches: 1. Germline CDR1 LNHDA, CDR2 SQIVND (reference sequence). The CDR3 coding sequence is TGTGCCAGTCGACTAGCGGGAGATACGCAGTATTTT. It specifies CASRLAGDTQYF. The full variable domain, rest sourced from reference TRBV19 and TRBJ2-3, is DGGITQSPKYLFRKEGQNVTLSCEQNLNHDAMYWYRQDPGQGLRLIYYSQIVNDFQKGDIAEGYSVSREKKESFPLTVTSAQKNPTAFYLCASRLAGDTQYFGPGTRLTVL.

The chain combines TRBV6-5 with TRBJ1-3; D is possibly TRBD1 (5 bases). The CDR3 consists of 15 residues. CDR1 MNHEY and CDR2 SVGAGI come from the germline V gene. V was clipped by 5 bases and J by 4 bases, with 15 bases between them. In nucleotides, the CDR3 is TGTGCCAGCAGTCCCTCTTTGGGGGGAGGAAACACCATATATTTT. Translating it yields CASSPSLGGGNTIYF.

This clone was counted once. This sequence joins TRBV11-2 and TRBJ1-4; 7 bases agree with TRBD1. V lost 4 bases, J lost 7 bases, and 9 bases stayed unmatched. Germline CDR1 and CDR2: SGHAT and FQNNGV. This CDR3 spans 15 amino acids. CDR3 in amino acids: CASSSLRGAGEKLFF. The CDR3 coding sequence is TGTGCCAGCAGCTCACTCAGGGGGGCGGGTGAAAAACTGTTTTTT.

This clone has a handful of counts. The rearrangement joins TRBV7-8 to TRBJ2-5, with no clear D. The CDR3 extends over 12 amino acids. Germline CDR1 is SGHVS and CDR2 is FQNEAQ. Trimming removed 4 bases at V and 3 bases at J, with 6 bases between. The CDR3 loop is CASSSIEETQYF. The CDR3 nucleotides are TGTGCCAGCAGCTCCATAGAAGAGACCCAGTACTTC.

This chain connects TRBV4-2 to TRBJ1-1, with TRBD1 matching 8 bases. V lost 1 base and J lost 0; bases outside the gene matches: 7. CDR1 is LGHNA and CDR2 is YNFKEQ in the germline V gene. The CDR3 extends over 17 amino acids. The CDR3 coding sequence is TGTGCCAGCAGCCAAGGTTCGGGGGACAGGTTGAACACTGAAGCTTTCTTT. Translation: CASSQGSGDRLNTEAFF.

This chain joins TRBV2 and TRBJ2-3; 16 bases align to TRBD2. The CDR3 has 16 amino acids. The V gene's germline CDR1 is SNHLY and CDR2 FYNNEI. With 3 bases clipped from V and 6 bases from J, the junction kept 3 bases outside the gene matches. Written as DNA, the CDR3 is TGTGCCAGCAGTGATCCGGGACTAGCGGGAGGGGATACGCAGTATTTT. As protein: CASSDPGLAGGDTQYF.

This clone was seen only a few times. The V call is TRBV6-5, the J call TRBJ2-3; TRBD2 agrees at 9 bases. This CDR3 is built from 15 residues. Germline V CDR1 and CDR2: MNHEY, SVGAGI. The trim removed 8 bases at V and 1 base at J, leaving 7 bases unmatched. The CDR3 loop reads CASRIAGAGTDTQYF. Written as DNA, the CDR3 is TGTGCCAGCCGAATAGCGGGGGCGGGCACAGATACGCAGTATTTT.

The chain combines TRBV27 with TRBJ2-2; 7 nucleotides match TRBD1. V lost 1 base to trimming and J lost 0 bases; unmatched junction nucleotides: 11. Germline V gene sequence: CDR1 MNHEY, CDR2 SMNVEV (reference sequence). CDR3 size: 19 residues. The CDR3 is CASSLYGVGQAANTGELFF. CDR3 bases: TGTGCCAGCAGTTTATACGGGGTCGGACAGGCGGCGAACACCGGGGAGCTGTTTTTT.

The rearrangement uses TRBV18 and TRBJ2-7; D tentatively fits TRBD1 or TRBD2 (5 bases each). Trimming cost V 3 bases and J 1 base, with 19 bases left between them. Per the germline V gene, CDR1 is KGHSH and CDR2 is LQKENI. This CDR3 comprises 17 residues. The CDR3 spells CASSPVRDGPKSYEQYF. CDR3 bases: TGTGCCAGCTCACCCGTAAGGGACGGTCCGAAGTCCTACGAGCAGTACTTC.

This chain links TRBV7-2 with TRBJ2-7; 7 bases match TRBD2. Trimming at V came to 5 bases and at J to 3 bases, leaving 10 bases not matched to a gene. CDR3 length: 15 residues. Germline V CDR1 and CDR2: SGHTA, FQGNSA. The CDR3 DNA reads as TGTGCCAGCAGCGATAGCGGGCTGCTGGTCTACGAGCAGTACTTC. Translating it yields CASSDSGLLVYEQYF.

The rearrangement joins TRBV5-5 to TRBJ2-2; a weak D match, TRBD2 (5 bases). In germline, CDR1 is SGHKS, CDR2 YYEKEE (reference sequence). Trimming left V 2 bases short and J 6 bases short, with 17 bases between. This CDR3 is 16 amino acids long. The CDR3 sequence is CASSLGSTPVPGELFF. CDR3 nucleotides: TGTGCCAGCAGCTTAGGGAGCACACCAGTCCCCGGGGAGCTGTTTTTT.

This chain joins TRBV6-1 and TRBJ1-2, with 8 bases fitting TRBD1. The CDR3 contains 14 residues. V shed 3 bases and J 5 bases; nucleotides not matched to a gene: 5. Germline-derived CDR1 and CDR2 are MNHNS and SASEGT. CDR3 sequence (DNA): TGTGCCAGCAGTGAGGGCAGGGGGCCTTATGGCTACACCTTC. Its translation is CASSEGRGPYGYTF.

This clone was observed a single time. The chain couples TRBV19 to TRBJ2-4; D is unresolved. This CDR3 has 15 amino acids. From germline, CDR1 is LNHDA and CDR2 SQIVND (reference sequence). Trimming shortened V by 5 bases and J by 1 base, and 12 bases separated the two germline ends. CDR3 bases: TGTGCCAGTAGTCTTTTAGACACGGCCAAAAACATTCAGTACTTC. Translation: CASSLLDTAKNIQYF.

The chain has TRBV10-3 and TRBJ2-1; 7 bases map to TRBD1. Germline V lookup: CDR1 ENHRY, CDR2 SYGVKD. The V segment lost 8 bases and the J segment 4 bases; nucleotides outside the gene matches: 11. The CDR3 has 15 amino acids. CDR3 sequence: CAIGDRDSRYNEQFF. CDR3 in DNA: TGTGCCATCGGAGACCGGGACAGTAGATACAATGAGCAGTTCTTC.

V usage is TRBV10-3 and J usage is TRBJ2-7; perhaps D is TRBD1 or TRBD2 (5 bases each). V lost 5 bases and J lost 2, with 13 bases in between. This CDR3 region has 14 residues. The germline gives CDR1 ENHRY, CDR2 SYGVKD. The CDR3 protein is CAISNAGTTYEQYF. The CDR3 DNA reads as TGTGCCATCAGTAACGCAGGGACGACCTACGAGCAGTACTTC.

The chain combines TRBV28 with TRBJ2-4; the D is unclear. V lost 1 base to trimming and J lost 7 bases, with 14 bases between them. The CDR3 totals 15 residues. CDR1 and CDR2 (germline): MDHEN, SYDVKM. The CDR3 loop is CASSLFSVGNNIQYF. In nucleotides, the CDR3 is TGTGCCAGCAGTTTATTTTCGGTAGGCAACAACATTCAGTACTTC.

This chain links TRBV21-1 with TRBJ2-1; the table's D call of TRBD2 was not tested on the DNA. TRBV21-1 is assigned pseudogene status. The CDR3 length is 19 residues. CDR3: CASSKGRSSESHSYNEQFF. CDR3 coding DNA: TGTGCCAGCAGCAAAGGGCGAAGTAGCGAGAGCCACTCCTACAATGAGCAGTTCTTC.

The V call is TRBV5-6, the J call TRBJ2-1, with no clear D. The CDR3 has 11 residues. Germline values: CDR1 SGHDT, CDR2 YYEEEE. V shed 2 bases and J shed 8 bases, with 5 bases lying between them. CDR3 coding DNA: TGTGCCAGCAGCTTTCTGGATGAGCAGTTCTTC. Translating it yields CASSFLDEQFF.

The chain links TRBV7-9 to TRBJ1-6; D is unclear. This CDR3 has 15 residues. Per germline, CDR1 SEHNR and CDR2 FQNEAQ (reference sequence). The germline V and J ends were trimmed by 5 bases and 7 bases, with 15 bases remaining between them. CDR3 nucleotide sequence: TGTGCCAGCAGCCGAACTGAGAGTCGGAATTCACCCCTCCACTTT. Translated, it gives CASSRTESRNSPLHF.

The chain joins TRBV9 to TRBJ2-1, with 10 nucleotides matching TRBD1. V was pared by 3 bases and J by 9 bases, with 9 bases of the junction left unmatched. The CDR3 spans 15 residues. Germline loops: CDR1 SGDLS, CDR2 YYNGEE. CDR3 coding DNA: TGTGCCAGCAGCGCGTGGACAGGGGGATTGGGTGAGCAGTTCTTC. Protein sequence: CASSAWTGGLGEQFF.

The J gene is TRBJ1-5, the V gene TRBV30, with D maybe TRBD1 (6 bases). Germline V gene data show CDR1 as GTSNPN and CDR2 as SVGIG (reference sequence). The V end lost 5 bases, the J end lost 3 bases, and 11 bases lay between the germline ends. CDR3 size: 13 residues. The CDR3 region has the DNA TGTGCCTGGGGGGGCGGGATCAATCAGCCCCAGCATTTT. Protein product: CAWGGGINQPQHF.